This T cell receptor beta chain derives from a study of blood T cell repertoires in COVID-19. As for the study in general: The cDNA or gDNA used as material had been derived from T cells, B-cell-depleted T cells, or PBMCs.

The participants were between about 18 and 90 years old and came from some 23 US areas. Self-reported history from a screening survey and questionnaire set each donor's cohort. Original methodology: Nucleated cell counts were estimated from reference gene primer amplification. Some clones are missing from TCRdb's copy, which holds only in-frame ones; the method was immunoSEQ multiplex PCR. The V and J calls and the clone size are those of that table, but D and trimming were determined from the DNA. The sample consists of roughly 340,000 clones, roughly nine tenths of them appearing once. This CDR3 has 17 amino acids. Trimming took 0 bases from V and 0 from J, leaving 15 bases between them. Germline CDR1 reads SEHNR; CDR2 reads FQNEAQ (reference sequence).

The sequence came from a man aged 18 to 30 who had recovered from COVID-19. The sample consisted of PBMCs or T cells enriched from blood (not recorded which). The chain is built from TRBV7-9 and TRBJ2-7; perhaps TRBD2 as D (5 bases). The CDR3 protein is CASSLATGIATSYEQYF. CDR3 DNA: TGTGCCAGCAGCTTAGCTACCGGGATCGCAACCTCCTACGAGCAGTACTTC.